The 9 T cell receptor beta chains in this list originate from one sample, sequenced in a study of shared clonotypes between healthy human individuals. Only CD45RO-negative cells positively selected for CCR7 counted as naive CD8 cells, so terminally differentiated effector memory CD45RA+ cells were excluded. Libraries were prepared by immunoSEQ multiplex PCR; TCRdb keeps only in-frame clonotypes and omits some of them. The sample carries 800,000 or so clones, around 96% recorded once. The sample consisted of naive CD8+ T cells sorted from blood. These receptors were taken from a man aged 30 to 39 in good health.

The V gene is TRBV28, the J gene TRBJ2-7; D call uncertain. Germline CDR1 and CDR2: MDHEN and SYDVKM. V dropped 1 base and J dropped 7 bases, with 5 bases sitting between them. The CDR3 totals 11 residues. CDR3 loop: CASSLSWEQYF. CDR3 nucleotide sequence: TGTGCCAGCAGTTTATCCTGGGAGCAGTACTTC.

The chain employs TRBV7-3 and TRBJ2-3; TRBD2 aligns across 12 bases. The CDR3 contains 15 residues. The germline V gene has CDR1 SGHTA and CDR2 FQGTGA. V gave up 3 bases and J gave up 4 bases; unmatched junction bases: 2. CDR3 amino acids: CASSLTSGSADTQYF. In DNA form, the CDR3 reads TGTGCCAGCAGCTTGACTAGCGGGAGTGCAGATACGCAGTATTTT.

The rearrangement links TRBV5-1 to TRBJ2-7, with 11 nucleotides matching TRBD1. The CDR3 has 15 residues. Germline CDR1 reads SGHRS; CDR2 reads YFSETQ. The V gene end was trimmed by 4 bases and the J gene end by 0 bases; junction bases not matched to a gene: 3. This CDR3 is CASSRDRGTSYEQYF. The CDR3 nucleotides are TGCGCCAGCAGCCGGGACAGGGGGACCTCCTACGAGCAGTACTTC.

J is TRBJ2-7 and V is TRBV10-3; D is possibly TRBD1 or TRBD2 (5 bases each). The V end lost 6 bases, the J end lost 2 bases, and 20 bases lay between the germline ends. Germline V gene sequence: CDR1 ENHRY, CDR2 SYGVKD. The CDR3 sequence is 16 residues long. CDR3 in amino acids: CAISGTANVPTYEQYF. The DNA of the CDR3 is TGTGCCATCAGCGGGACGGCGAACGTCCCAACCTACGAGCAGTACTTC.

The gene calls are TRBV19 and TRBJ1-2; no definite D call. Germline V gives CDR1 LNHDA, CDR2 SQIVND (reference sequence). V dropped 5 bases and J dropped 2 bases, with 9 bases sitting between them. CDR3 length: 13 residues. CDR3 sequence: CASSENRNYGYTF. The CDR3 coding sequence is TGTGCCAGTAGTGAAAACAGAAACTATGGCTACACCTTC.

V gene TRBV18 combines with J gene TRBJ1-4; 7 positions match TRBD1. From germline, CDR1 is KGHSH and CDR2 LQKENI. The junction had 6 bases not matched to a gene; V was cut back by 2 bases and J by 0 bases. This CDR3 comprises 17 residues. CDR3 sequence reads: CASSPGTATATNEKLFF. The CDR3, as DNA: TGTGCCAGCTCACCAGGGACAGCCACCGCAACTAATGAAAAACTGTTTTTT.

This rearrangement joins TRBV28 to TRBJ2-2; D not certain. Germline CDR1 and CDR2: MDHEN and SYDVKM. This CDR3 is 14 amino acids long. The germline V and J ends were trimmed by 8 bases and 4 bases, with 14 bases remaining between them. DNA for the CDR3: TGTGCCAGCTCGAGGAGAGAGAGCACCGGGGAGCTGTTTTTT. Its translation is CASSRRESTGELFF.

This chain uses TRBV4-3 with TRBJ2-5; 8 nucleotides match TRBD2. V shed 1 base, J shed 2 bases, and the junction held 3 bases outside the gene matches. The CDR3 totals 15 residues. Germline V CDR1 and CDR2: LGHNA, YSLEER. CDR3 region: CASSQGTSSQETQYF. In nucleotides, the CDR3 is TGCGCCAGCAGCCAAGGGACTAGCTCTCAAGAGACCCAGTACTTC.

The chain carries TRBV15 and TRBJ2-3; no definite D call. Trimming left V 3 bases short and J 2 bases short, with 12 bases between. Germline V gives CDR1 LNHNV, CDR2 YYDKDF (reference sequence). The CDR3 loop spans 15 amino acids. The DNA for the CDR3 is TGTGCCACCAGCAGGGAGAATCCTTACACAGATACGCAGTATTTT. It encodes CATSRENPYTDTQYF.